A selection of T cell receptor beta chains follows, all from one sample in a study of blood T cell repertoires in COVID-19. Sequencing used immunoSEQ multiplex PCR; TCRdb keeps in-frame clones, though not all of them. Of roughly 120,000 clones listed, 90% are singletons. The sample taken for sequencing was peripheral blood. The receptors come from a man aged 50 to 60 with active COVID-19. CDR3s include the opening cysteine and the closing phenylalanine or tryptophan. A D gene is named only where the DNA matches it firmly. Not every row has a clone size; where given, it reads once, few, many or a size class.

clone size	J gene	V gene	D gene	CDR3 DNA	CDR3 protein
once	TRBJ2-1	TRBV7-2	TRBD2	TGTGCCAGCAGCCCAACGGGGGTGGCGGGAGCCTACAATGAGCAGTTCTTC	CASSPTGVAGAYNEQFF
-	TRBJ1-1	TRBV12-3/TRBV12-4	-	TGTGCCAGCAGCCCCAGCAGGCACACTGAAGCTTTCTTT	CASSPSRHTEAFF
once	TRBJ1-1	TRBV30	TRBD1	TGTGCCTGGAGTGAGGGGGACAGGAGGAACACTGAAGCTTTCTTT	CAWSEGDRRNTEAFF
-	TRBJ2-5	TRBV9	TRBD2	TGTGCCCCCAGCCCGCGCGGGCGGGGGGGGGAAGAGACCCAGTACTTC	CAPSPRGRGGEETQYF
-	TRBJ1-1	TRBV5-1	TRBD1	TGCGCCAGCAGCCCTCGGGACAGCATGAACACTGAAGCTTTCTTT	CASSPRDSMNTEAFF
-	TRBJ2-5	TRBV5-1	-	TGCGCCAGCAGCTCGGGACTGAAACAAGAGACCCAGTACTTC	CASSSGLKQETQYF
-	TRBJ2-2	TRBV14	TRBD2	TGTGCCAGCAGCCAAGAAAATCTAGCGGGGGCCACCGGGGAGCTGTTTTTT	CASSQENLAGATGELFF
-	TRBJ1-1	TRBV18	TRBD1	TGTGCCAGCTCACCCCTCCCGGGACAGGGTAACGCCGAAGCTTTCTTT	CASSPLPGQGNAEAFF
-	TRBJ1-5	TRBV18	-	TGTGCCAGCTCATCTCAGGTAACTAGTGGCAATCAGCCCCAGCATTTT	CASSSQVTSGNQPQHF
-	TRBJ2-5	TRBV5-1	-	TGCGCCAGCAGCTTGGGGTCCGGGGAAGAGACCCAGTACTTC	CASSLGSGEETQYF
few	TRBJ1-2	TRBV5-5	TRBD1	TGTGCCAGCAGCCCAACAGGGGAGGCCAACTATGGCTACACCTTC	CASSPTGEANYGYTF
once	TRBJ2-1	TRBV24-1	TRBD1	TGTGCCACCAGTGACCCCCGGACAGGGAGCAATGAGCAGTTCTTC	CATSDPRTGSNEQFF
-	TRBJ2-2	TRBV9	-	TGTGCCAGCAACAAGAACACCGGGGAGCTGTTTTTT	CASNKNTGELFF
-	TRBJ2-7	TRBV5-8	-	TGTGCCAGCAGCTTGATACCAGGGGCCTACGAGCAGTACTTC	CASSLIPGAYEQYF
-	TRBJ2-1	TRBV5-4	-	TGTGCCAGCAGCGGGGGGACTTTTGCCTACAATGAGCAGTTCTTC	CASSGGTFAYNEQFF
-	TRBJ1-6	TRBV19	-	TGTGCCAGTAGTATAGGACATCATAATTCACCCCTCCACTTT	CASSIGHHNSPLHF
-	TRBJ1-2	TRBV5-8	-	TGTGCCAGCAGAGACAGAAACTATGGCTACACCTTC	CASRDRNYGYTF
-	TRBJ2-1	TRBV5-1	-	TGCGCCAGCAGCTCCAGGGGGGTCCTGAATGAGCAGTTCTTC	CASSSRGVLNEQFF
-	TRBJ1-2	TRBV5-6	TRBD1	TGTGCCAGCAGCCTCGGACAGGGGGCAACGTATGGCTATGGCTACACCTTC	CASSLGQGATYGYGYTF
-	TRBJ1-2	TRBV25-1	TRBD1	TGTGCCAGCAGTCCATCCGGGACAGGAATCCATGGCTACACCTTC	CASSPSGTGIHGYTF
once	TRBJ2-5	TRBV11-3	-	TGTGCCAGCAGCCTATTAGAGACCCAGTACTTC	CASSLLETQYF
-	TRBJ1-5	TRBV5-5	TRBD1	TGTGCCAGCAGCGGGGGACAGCGAGGCCAGCCCCAGCATTTT	CASSGGQRGQPQHF
-	TRBJ2-7	TRBV3-1/TRBV3-2	-	TGTGCCAGCAGCCAATCCCGAACAGGGAACAGAGTCTACGAGCAGTACTTC	CASSQSRTGNRVYEQYF
-	TRBJ1-1	TRBV2	-	TGTGCCAGCGGGCGGGGCGAATGGGACACTGAAGCTTTCTTT	CASGRGEWDTEAFF
-	TRBJ2-5	TRBV9	TRBD2	TGTGCCAGCAGCCCTCAACCGGGACTAGCGGGAGAGACCCAGTACTTC	CASSPQPGLAGETQYF
-	TRBJ2-1	TRBV27	-	TGTGCCAGCAGTGGGGGGATCTACAATGAGCAGTTCTTC	CASSGGIYNEQFF
once	TRBJ2-2	TRBV18	-	TGTGCCAGCTCATCTCTCAGCGGGCCAAACACCGGGGAGCTGTTTTTT	CASSSLSGPNTGELFF
-	TRBJ2-5	TRBV9	TRBD2	TGTGCCAGCAGCGTAGTTGGGGGGGGTCAAGAGACCCAGTACTTC	CASSVVGGGQETQYF
-	TRBJ2-3	TRBV7-2	TRBD2	TGTGCCAGCAGCGCGCGGGGGGATACAGATACGCAGTATTTT	CASSARGDTDTQYF
-	TRBJ2-5	TRBV19	-	TGTGCCAGTAGTCGGGGGAGGGAGACCCAGTACTTC	CASSRGRETQYF